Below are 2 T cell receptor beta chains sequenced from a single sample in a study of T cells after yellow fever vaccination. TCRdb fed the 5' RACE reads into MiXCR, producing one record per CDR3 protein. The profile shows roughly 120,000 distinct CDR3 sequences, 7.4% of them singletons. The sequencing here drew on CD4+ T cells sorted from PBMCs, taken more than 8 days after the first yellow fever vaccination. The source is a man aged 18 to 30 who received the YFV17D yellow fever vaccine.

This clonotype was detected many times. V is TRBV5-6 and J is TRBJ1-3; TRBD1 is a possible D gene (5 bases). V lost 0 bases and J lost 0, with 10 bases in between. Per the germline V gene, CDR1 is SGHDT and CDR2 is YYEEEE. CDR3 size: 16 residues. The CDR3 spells CASSLGDSHSGNTIYF. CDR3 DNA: TGTGCCAGCAGCTTGGGGGACTCCCACTCTGGAAACACCATATATTTT.

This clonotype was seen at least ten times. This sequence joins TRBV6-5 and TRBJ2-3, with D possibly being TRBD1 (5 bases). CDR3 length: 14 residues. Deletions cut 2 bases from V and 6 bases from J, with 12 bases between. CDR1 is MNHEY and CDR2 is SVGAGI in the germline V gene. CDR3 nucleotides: TGTGCCAGCAGTTACGGTTCCCCAGGGGATACGCAGTATTTT. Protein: CASSYGSPGDTQYF.